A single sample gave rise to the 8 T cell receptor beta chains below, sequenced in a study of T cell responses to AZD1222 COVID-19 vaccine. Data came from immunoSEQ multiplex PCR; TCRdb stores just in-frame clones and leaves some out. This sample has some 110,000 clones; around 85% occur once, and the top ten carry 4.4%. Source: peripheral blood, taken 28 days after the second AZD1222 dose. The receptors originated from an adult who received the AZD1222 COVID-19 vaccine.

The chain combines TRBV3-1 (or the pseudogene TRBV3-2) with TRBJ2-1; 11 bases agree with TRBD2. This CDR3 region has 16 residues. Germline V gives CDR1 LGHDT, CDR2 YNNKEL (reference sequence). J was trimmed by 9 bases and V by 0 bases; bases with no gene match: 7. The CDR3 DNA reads TGTGCCAGCAGCCAAGATCACCTAGCGGGGGGCTTTGAGCAGTTCTTC. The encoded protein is CASSQDHLAGGFEQFF.

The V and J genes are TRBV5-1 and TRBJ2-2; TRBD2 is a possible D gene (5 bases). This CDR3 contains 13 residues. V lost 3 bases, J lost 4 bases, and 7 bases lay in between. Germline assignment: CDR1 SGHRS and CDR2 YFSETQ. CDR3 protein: CASSSGSTGELFF. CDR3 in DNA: TGCGCCAGCAGCTCGGGGTCCACCGGGGAGCTGTTTTTT. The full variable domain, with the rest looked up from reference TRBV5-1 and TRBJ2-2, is KAGVTQTPRYLIKTRGQQVTLSCSPISGHRSVSWYQQTPGQGLQFLFEYFSETQRNKGNFPGRFSGRQFSNSRSEMNVSTLELGDSALYLCASSSGSTGELFFGEGSRLTVL.

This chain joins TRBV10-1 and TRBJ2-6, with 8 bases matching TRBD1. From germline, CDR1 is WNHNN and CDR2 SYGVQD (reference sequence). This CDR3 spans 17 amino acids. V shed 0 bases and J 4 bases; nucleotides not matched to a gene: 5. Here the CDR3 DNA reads TGCGCCAGCAGTGAGTCGAGGACAGGGATCGGGGCCAACGTCCTGACTTTC. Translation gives CASSESRTGIGANVLTF.

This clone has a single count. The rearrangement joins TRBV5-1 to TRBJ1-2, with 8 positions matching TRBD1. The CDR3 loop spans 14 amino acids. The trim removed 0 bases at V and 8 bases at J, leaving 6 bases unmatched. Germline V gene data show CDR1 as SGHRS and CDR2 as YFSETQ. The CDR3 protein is CASSLDQGARGYTF. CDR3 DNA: TGCGCCAGCAGCTTGGATCAGGGGGCGCGCGGCTACACCTTC.

In DNA form, the CDR3 reads TGTGCCAGCAGTCAGGGGTGGGCCGGGGAGCTGTTTTTT. Its translation is CASSQGWAGELFF. The V and J genes are TRBV12-3 or TRBV12-4 and TRBJ2-2; tentatively, D is TRBD1 (6 bases). V lost 5 bases and J 6 bases, leaving 10 bases between the germline ends. This CDR3 spans 13 amino acids.

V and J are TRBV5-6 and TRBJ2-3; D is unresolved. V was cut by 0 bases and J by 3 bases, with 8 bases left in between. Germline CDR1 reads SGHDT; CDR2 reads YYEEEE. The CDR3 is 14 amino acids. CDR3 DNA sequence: TGTGCCAGCAGCTTGGCCGGGTCGACAGATACGCAGTATTTT. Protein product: CASSLAGSTDTQYF.

The CDR3 spells CASSLVSGANVLTF. CDR3 nucleotides: TGCGCCAGCAGCTTGGTTTCTGGGGCCAACGTCCTGACTTTC. The chain carries TRBV5-1 and TRBJ2-6; D is unresolved. This CDR3 spans 14 amino acids. Between the trimmed V and J ends, which lost 0 bases and 1 base, there was a span of 2 bases. Germline CDR1 reads SGHRS; CDR2 reads YFSETQ.

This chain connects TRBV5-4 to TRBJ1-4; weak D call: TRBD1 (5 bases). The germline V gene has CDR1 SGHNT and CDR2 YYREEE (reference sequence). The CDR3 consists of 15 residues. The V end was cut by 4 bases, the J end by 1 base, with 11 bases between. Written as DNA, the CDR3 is TGTGCCAGCAGCCGTAATCAGGGAACTAATGAAAAACTGTTTTTT. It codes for CASSRNQGTNEKLFF.